This T cell receptor beta chain was identified in a study of cytomegalovirus exposure and HLA in healthy donors. Study observations and caveats: V- and J-gene trimming in TCR beta was tied to a missense DCLRE1C variant by an analysis performed later. Fewer N-insertions than the roughly 650-donor mean were reportedly shown by an Asian-associated ancestry cluster in a later analysis. After further analysis at a later stage, 17,000 or so TCR beta sequences were associated with HLA alleles at 0.05 false discovery rate.

The PCR employed 60 Vbeta primers together with 13 Jbeta primers. Some clones are missing from TCRdb's copy, which holds only in-frame ones; the method was immunoSEQ multiplex PCR. The sample's table shows around 130,000 clones. J gave up 1 base and V 2 bases, and 7 bases lay outside the gene matches. The CDR3 length is 17 residues. CDR1 is LGHNA, CDR2 YSLEER, per germline. Concerning this clone itself: Its antigen is as yet unknown.

Source material: PBMCs. The receptor was derived from a woman between 40 and 55 years old in good health and CMV-seronegative. The rearrangement joins TRBV4-3 to TRBJ2-2; 7 nucleotides agree with TRBD2. The CDR3 DNA reads as TGCGCCAGCAGCCAACTTGCCGGGACTATGAACACCGGGGAGCTGTTTTTT. This codes for CASSQLAGTMNTGELFF.